A single sample is the source of the 23 T cell receptor beta chains below, sequenced in a study of blood T cell repertoires in COVID-19. Measured with immunoSEQ multiplex PCR; TCRdb has only the in-frame clones, and not every one. This table holds 250,000 to 350,000 clones, 70% to 90% found once. The sequencing sample was made of PBMCs or T cells enriched from blood (not recorded which). The source is a woman under 40 who had recovered from COVID-19.

This sequence joins TRBV2 and TRBJ2-5; 8 bases fit TRBD2. Germline CDR1 is SNHLY and CDR2 is FYNNEI. J gave up 5 bases and V 1 base, and 6 bases lay outside the gene matches. The CDR3 totals 15 residues. For the CDR3, the DNA is TGTGCCAGCAGTGAAGGGGGACTAGTGAGGGAGACCCAGTACTTC. It encodes CASSEGGLVRETQYF.

This rearrangement joins TRBV28 to TRBJ1-3; 7 positions agree with TRBD1. Per the germline V gene, CDR1 is MDHEN and CDR2 is SYDVKM. This CDR3 contains 14 residues. The V gene end was trimmed by 6 bases and the J gene end by 0 bases; junction bases not matched to a gene: 2. The CDR3 reads CASRTGSSGNTIYF. The CDR3 DNA follows: TGTGCCAGCAGGACAGGGAGCTCTGGAAACACCATATATTTT.

The rearrangement uses TRBV6-5 and TRBJ1-1, with TRBD1 identical over 7 bases. J was trimmed by 5 bases and V by 2 bases; bases with no gene match: 2. CDR3 length: 13 residues. The V gene's germline CDR1 is MNHEY and CDR2 SVGAGI. This CDR3 reads CASSYTGVTEAFF. The CDR3 DNA is TGTGCCAGCAGTTACACAGGGGTAACTGAAGCTTTCTTT.

This clone turned up a few times. This chain joins TRBV28 and TRBJ1-2; 7 bases are a match to TRBD1. Germline CDR1 MDHEN, CDR2 SYDVKM. The CDR3 consists of 13 residues. Losses at the gene ends were 3 bases for V and 5 bases for J; bases not matched to a gene: 3. The chain's CDR3 is CASSLTGPYGYTF. The CDR3, as DNA: TGTGCCAGCAGTTTGACAGGGCCTTATGGCTACACCTTC.

The rearrangement uses TRBV28 and TRBJ1-6; D remains ambiguous. Germline V gives CDR1 MDHEN, CDR2 SYDVKM. V dropped 6 bases and J dropped 9 bases, with 12 bases sitting between them. The CDR3 extends over 13 amino acids. The CDR3 nucleotides are TGTGCCAGCAGCCCCACTGCCGTTTCACCCCTCCACTTT. Translation gives CASSPTAVSPLHF.

This clone appeared a few times. V and J are TRBV9 and TRBJ2-3, with 7 bases lining up with TRBD2. J lost 0 bases, V lost 7 bases, and 11 bases had no gene match. Germline V gene lookup returns CDR1 SGDLS and CDR2 YYNGEE. CDR3 length: 16 residues. The CDR3 nucleotides read TGTGCCAGCGGGGGGGTCGCGGGGCGAAGCACAGATACGCAGTATTTT. It encodes CASGGVAGRSTDTQYF. The full variable domain, rest sourced from reference TRBV9 and TRBJ2-3, is DSGVTQTPKHLITATGQRVTLRCSPRSGDLSVYWYQQSLDQGLQFLIQYYNGEERAKGNILERFSAQQFPDLHSELNLSSLELGDSALYFCASGGVAGRSTDTQYFGPGTRLTVL.

This clone was observed a handful of times. The chain links TRBV7-8 to TRBJ2-3; perhaps TRBD1 as D (5 bases). Per the germline V gene, CDR1 is SGHVS and CDR2 is FQNEAQ. Trimming removed 5 bases at V and 1 base at J, with 16 bases between. This CDR3 has 16 residues. DNA of the CDR3: TGTGCCAGCAGCCGAGAGGACATACTTCGCACAGATACGCAGTATTTT. It codes for CASSREDILRTDTQYF.

The CDR3 loop is CASGNSGIAYEQYF. CDR3 nucleotide sequence: TGTGCCAGCGGAAATAGCGGAATAGCCTACGAGCAGTACTTC. The chain joins TRBV27 to TRBJ2-7, with a weak D call TRBD2 (6 bases). From germline, CDR1 is MNHEY and CDR2 SMNVEV (reference sequence). Trimming cost V 8 bases and J 2 bases, with 16 bases left between them. This CDR3 has 14 amino acids.

The chain links TRBV5-1 to TRBJ2-3; 12 positions match TRBD2. The length of the CDR3 is 17 residues. The V gene's germline CDR1 is SGHRS and CDR2 YFSETQ. The V and J ends lost 4 bases and 5 bases, in that order; junction bases with no gene match: 11. The chain's CDR3 is CASSRGTSGQRKDTQYF. CDR3 DNA sequence: TGCGCCAGCAGCAGAGGGACTAGCGGGCAGCGGAAAGATACGCAGTATTTT.

This clone was recorded once. This chain uses TRBV20-1 with TRBJ2-5; TRBD2 matches 8 bases. V shed 3 bases and J 1 base; nucleotides not matched to a gene: 4. The germline V gene encodes CDR1 DFQATT and CDR2 SNEGSKA (reference sequence). This CDR3 is built from 14 residues. The CDR3 sequence is CSASKAGGQETQYF. The CDR3 DNA reads TGCAGTGCTAGTAAGGCGGGGGGCCAAGAGACCCAGTACTTC.

The chain carries TRBV5-1 and TRBJ2-3, with 9 bases aligning to TRBD2. Germline trimming cut 4 bases from V and 4 bases from J; bases unmatched to any gene: 10. Germline values: CDR1 SGHRS, CDR2 YFSETQ. This CDR3 spans 16 amino acids. This CDR3 is CASSQEAGGPPDTQYF. CDR3 DNA sequence: TGCGCCAGCAGCCAAGAGGCGGGGGGGCCTCCAGATACGCAGTATTTT.

The chain uses TRBV25-1 and TRBJ2-3; D possibly corresponds to TRBD2 (7 bases). CDR1 and CDR2 from the germline V gene are MGHDK and SYGVNS. The CDR3 is 15 amino acids. The germline V and J ends were trimmed by 3 bases and 4 bases, with 14 bases remaining between them. The CDR3 DNA follows: TGTGCCAGCAGTGACCTCGGGGGGCTTGCAGATACGCAGTATTTT. Its translation is CASSDLGGLADTQYF.

J is TRBJ1-1 and V is TRBV20-1, with D unclear. Germline V CDR1 and CDR2: DFQATT, SNEGSKA (reference sequence). V dropped 6 bases and J dropped 10 bases, with 15 bases sitting between them. CDR3 size: 11 residues. The CDR3 sequence: CSAPRGVGAFF. CDR3 in DNA: TGCAGTGCCCCCCGCGGGGTAGGAGCTTTCTTT.

The rearrangement uses TRBV3-1 (or the pseudogene TRBV3-2) and TRBJ1-3, with D uncertain. Trimming took 5 bases from V and 4 from J, leaving 3 bases between them. The germline gives CDR1 LGHDT, CDR2 YNNKEL (reference sequence). The CDR3 loop spans 11 amino acids. The CDR3: CASSSGNTIYF. The CDR3 DNA reads as TGTGCCAGCAGCTCAGGAAACACCATATATTTT.

The chain combines TRBV3-1 (or the pseudogene TRBV3-2) with TRBJ1-5; maybe TRBD1 (5 bases). The V end lost 4 bases, the J end lost 7 bases, and 17 bases lay between the germline ends. Germline V gene lookup returns CDR1 LGHDT and CDR2 YNNKEL (reference sequence). This CDR3 is built from 15 residues. The CDR3 spells CASSPSGGTPQPQHF. The CDR3 DNA reads as TGTGCCAGCAGCCCCTCGGGGGGAACTCCCCAGCCCCAGCATTTT.

The chain links TRBV19 to TRBJ1-1; a possible D gene is TRBD1 (5 bases). The germline CDR1 and CDR2 sequences are LNHDA and SQIVND (reference sequence). V was trimmed by 2 bases and J by 1 base, leaving 11 bases between them. CDR3 length: 15 residues. In DNA, the CDR3 is TGTGCCAGTAGTATAAGGGCCAGGGAGAACACTGAAGCTTTCTTT. It codes for CASSIRARENTEAFF.

The chain carries TRBV5-1 and TRBJ2-7, with 9 nucleotides matching TRBD1. The V segment lost 0 bases and the J segment 4 bases; nucleotides outside the gene matches: 5. The germline V gene encodes CDR1 SGHRS and CDR2 YFSETQ. This CDR3 contains 15 residues. The CDR3 loop is CASSLDDRGVYEQYF. The CDR3 region has the DNA TGCGCCAGCAGCTTGGATGACAGGGGGGTGTACGAGCAGTACTTC.

This clone was found a few times. The genes are TRBV27 and TRBJ1-5; D uncertain. The length of the CDR3 is 16 residues. V lost 4 bases, J lost 0 bases, and 13 bases lay in between. CDR1 is MNHEY and CDR2 is SMNVEV in the germline V gene (reference sequence). The CDR3 loop reads CASSSISGFSNQPQHF. The CDR3 DNA reads as TGTGCCAGCAGTTCAATTTCCGGGTTTAGCAATCAGCCCCAGCATTTT.

V gene TRBV3-1 (or the pseudogene TRBV3-2) combines with J gene TRBJ2-2, with 7 bases matching TRBD1. Germline CDR1 is LGHDT and CDR2 is YNNKEL (reference sequence). V trimming: 1 base; J trimming: 6 bases; junction bases outside the gene matches: 8. This CDR3 spans 16 amino acids. This CDR3 reads CASSQVTGEGSGELFF. Here the CDR3 DNA reads TGTGCCAGCAGCCAAGTTACAGGGGAAGGTTCCGGGGAGCTGTTTTTT.

V usage is TRBV20-1 and J usage is TRBJ2-1; 8 bases fit TRBD2. V trimming: 3 bases; J trimming: 4 bases; junction bases outside the gene matches: 5. Germline V lookup: CDR1 DFQATT, CDR2 SNEGSKA (reference sequence). This CDR3 is 14 amino acids long. CDR3 DNA sequence: TGCAGTGCTAGTACCGGGGGGGATTACAATGAGCAGTTCTTC. It translates to CSASTGGDYNEQFF.

The V and J genes are TRBV24-1 and TRBJ2-1; 8 bases agree with TRBD1. Looked up from germline, CDR1 is KGHDR and CDR2 is SFDVKD. With V trimmed by 2 bases and J by 4 bases, 6 bases remained unmatched. The CDR3 sequence is 16 residues long. The CDR3 is CATSDSGGQVYNEQFF. The DNA for the CDR3 is TGTGCCACCAGTGATTCAGGGGGACAGGTGTACAATGAGCAGTTCTTC.

This chain links TRBV29-1 with TRBJ1-2, with TRBD1 as a possible D gene (6 bases). Germline loops: CDR1 SQVTM, CDR2 ANQGSEA. Trimming left V 7 bases short and J 0 bases short, with 24 bases between. This CDR3 has 17 amino acids. The CDR3 bases are TGCAGCGCCCCCATCCGAATAGGACAGCCCTCTAACTATGGCTACACCTTC. Its protein is CSAPIRIGQPSNYGYTF.

The genes are TRBV19 and TRBJ1-5; TRBD1 might be the D (5 bases). Trimming removed 1 base from V and 3 bases from J, with 10 bases in between. CDR3 size: 15 residues. The germline CDR1 and CDR2 sequences are LNHDA and SQIVND (reference sequence). The CDR3 nucleotides read TGTGCCAGTAGTATAGTCCAGACAGTCAATCAGCCCCAGCATTTT. Residues: CASSIVQTVNQPQHF.